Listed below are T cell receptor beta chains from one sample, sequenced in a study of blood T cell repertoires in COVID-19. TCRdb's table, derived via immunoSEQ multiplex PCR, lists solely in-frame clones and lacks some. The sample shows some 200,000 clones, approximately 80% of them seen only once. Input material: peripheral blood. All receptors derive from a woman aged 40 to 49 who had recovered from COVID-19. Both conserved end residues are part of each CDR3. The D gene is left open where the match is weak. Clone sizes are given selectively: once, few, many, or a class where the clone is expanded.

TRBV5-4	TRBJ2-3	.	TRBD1	CASSLAWDRNTDTQYF	TGTGCCAGCAGCTTGGCCTGGGACAGGAACACAGATACGCAGTATTTT
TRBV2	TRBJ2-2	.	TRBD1	CAIPQGDPNTGELFF	TGTGCCATCCCGCAGGGGGACCCGAACACCGGGGAGCTGTTTTTT
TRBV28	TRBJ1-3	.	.	CASSWGEEAGNTIYF	TGTGCCAGCAGTTGGGGGGAAGAAGCTGGAAACACCATATATTTT
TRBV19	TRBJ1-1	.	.	CASSIVSGGREAFF	TGTGCCAGTAGTATAGTATCCGGGGGGCGAGAAGCTTTCTTT
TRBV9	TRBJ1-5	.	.	CASSPSLGGWPILNQPQHF	TGTGCCAGCAGCCCAAGTCTGGGAGGGTGGCCGATTCTTAATCAGCCCCAGCATTTT
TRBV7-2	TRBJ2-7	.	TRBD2	CASSPNSGGFLPYEQYF	TGTGCCAGCAGCCCAAATAGCGGGGGGTTCCTGCCGTACGAGCAGTACTTC
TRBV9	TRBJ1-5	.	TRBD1	CASSPTGGSNQPQHF	TGTGCCAGCAGCCCGACAGGGGGAAGCAATCAGCCCCAGCATTTT
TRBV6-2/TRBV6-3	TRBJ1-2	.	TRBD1	CASSPRSGQDNYGYTF	TGTGCCAGCAGTCCCAGATCGGGACAGGATAACTATGGCTACACCTTC
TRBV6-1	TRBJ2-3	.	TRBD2	CASSVMSGGPSTDTQYF	TGTGCCAGCAGTGTAATGAGCGGGGGCCCTAGCACAGATACGCAGTATTTT
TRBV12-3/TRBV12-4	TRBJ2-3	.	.	CASSFEQMDTQYF	TGTGCCAGCAGTTTTGAACAGATGGATACGCAGTATTTT
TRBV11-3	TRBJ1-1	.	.	CASSFGFDTEAFF	TGTGCCAGCAGCTTTGGCTTTGACACTGAAGCTTTCTTT
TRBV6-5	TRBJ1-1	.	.	CASSYGHGDTEAFF	TGTGCCAGCAGTTACGGGCACGGGGACACTGAAGCTTTCTTT
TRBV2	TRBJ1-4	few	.	CASRGSELFF	TGTGCCAGCCGGGGGTCTGAACTGTTTTTT
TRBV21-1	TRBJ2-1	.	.	CASSKAPSGDAWHNEQFF	TGTGCCAGCAGCAAAGCTCCTAGCGGGGACGCTTGGCACAATGAGCAGTTCTTC
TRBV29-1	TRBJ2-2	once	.	CSVGGELTGELFF	TGCAGCGTTGGAGGAGAACTCACCGGGGAGCTGTTTTTT
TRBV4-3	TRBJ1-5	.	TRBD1	CASSPGQGGLGNQPQHF	TGCGCCAGCAGCCCGGGACAGGGAGGTTTGGGCAATCAGCCCCAGCATTTT